These 32 T cell receptor beta chains originate from one sample sequenced in a study of T cells expressing NK-cell markers. From its re-call of the 5' RACE reads, TCRdb lists each CDR3 protein once, without DNA. This sample's table has 300,000 to 450,000 distinct CDR3 sequences. The material sequenced was blood T cells: a sorted CD56 or NKG2C T cell subset, CD4+ or CD8+ T cells, or bulk PBMC T cells (not recorded which). The receptors shown here come from a man between 18 and 69 years old in good health.

CDR3 residues: CASEDRQPGRGYTF. The chain combines TRBV28 with TRBJ1-2; lacking DNA, the TRBD1 call made by TCRdb goes unchecked. The germline V gene has CDR1 MDHEN and CDR2 SYDVKM. The CDR3 is made up of 14 amino acids.

This chain uses TRBV5-1 with TRBJ1-3; the D call of TRBD1 rests on TCRdb alone, since no DNA is present to check it. The germline gives CDR1 SGHRS, CDR2 YFSETQ. CDR3 length equals 14 residues. Here the CDR3 reads CASSPGQVMATIYF.

The chain employs TRBV28 and TRBJ1-2. CDR1 and CDR2 from the germline V gene are MDHEN and SYDVKM. The CDR3 loop spans 15 amino acids. This CDR3 is CASSRSLGANYGYTF.

The V gene is TRBV24-1, the J gene TRBJ2-1; TCRdb's D call of TRBD1 is untestable without DNA. The CDR3 is 13 residues long. In germline, CDR1 is KGHDR, CDR2 SFDVKD. The CDR3 here is CATSVVTGGKQFF.

This sequence joins TRBV7-2 and TRBJ2-1; there is no DNA to check the TCRdb D call of TRBD2. Looked up from germline, CDR1 is SGHTA and CDR2 is FQGNSA. This CDR3 comprises 15 residues. CDR3 region: CASRTVTSGYNEQFF. Together with reference TRBV7-2 and TRBJ2-1, the CDR3 gives the full variable domain: GAGVSQSPSNKVTEKGKDVELRCDPISGHTALYWYRQSLGQGLEFLIYFQGNSAPDKSGLPSDRFSAERTGGSVSTLTIQRTQQEDSAVYLCASRTVTSGYNEQFFGPGTRLTVL.

This rearrangement joins TRBV6-2 or TRBV6-3 to TRBJ2-3; TCRdb indicates TRBD2, and absent DNA this call remains unverified. Germline V gene data show CDR1 as MNHEY and CDR2 as SVGEGT. The CDR3 is made up of 16 amino acids. The CDR3 is CASKPLVAGIPDTQYF.

The chain joins TRBV27 to TRBJ2-7. This CDR3 contains 13 residues. In germline, CDR1 is MNHEY, CDR2 SMNVEV (reference sequence). The chain's CDR3 is CASSANFQKEQYF.

This sequence joins TRBV11-2 and TRBJ1-1; the TCRdb call, TRBD1, lacks DNA for checking. The CDR3 contains 14 residues. Germline CDR1 reads SGHAT; CDR2 reads FQNNGV. This CDR3 reads CASSPPGGETEAFF.

The chain links TRBV4-1 to TRBJ2-5; no DNA is available, so the TRBD1 call from TCRdb remains unchecked. Germline loops: CDR1 MGHRA, CDR2 YSYEKL. The CDR3 sequence is 17 residues long. CDR3 residues: CASSQSFLRGSQETQYF.

The rearrangement uses TRBV7-6 and TRBJ2-7. CDR1 and CDR2 from the germline V gene are SGHVS and FNYEAQ. The CDR3 loop spans 15 amino acids. The CDR3: CASSGQPDRRYEQYF.

The chain recombines TRBV11-2 with TRBJ2-7; TCRdb designates TRBD1, a call that cannot be tested without DNA. The CDR3 extends over 13 amino acids. In germline, CDR1 is SGHAT, CDR2 FQNNGV. The CDR3: CATTGAGGHEQYF.

The rearrangement links TRBV30 to TRBJ2-4. Germline V lookup: CDR1 GTSNPN, CDR2 SVGIG (reference sequence). The CDR3 runs to 15 residues. CDR3 sequence reads: CAWSGHIWAKNIQYF. Full variable domain (missing parts from reference TRBV30 and TRBJ2-4): SQTIHQWPATLVQPVGSPLSLECTVEGTSNPNLYWYRQAAGRGLQLLFYSVGIGQISSEVPQNLSASRPQDRQFILSSKKLLLSDSGFYLCAWSGHIWAKNIQYFGAGTRLSVL.

The genes are TRBV28 and TRBJ2-7. The germline CDR1 and CDR2 sequences are MDHEN and SYDVKM. The CDR3 spans 14 residues. CDR3 in amino acids: CASGRRGSYYEQYF. Complete variable domain (other parts from reference TRBV28 and TRBJ2-7): DVKVTQSSRYLVKRTGEKVFLECVQDMDHENMFWYRQDPGLGLRLIYFSYDVKMKEKGDIPEGYSVSREKKERFSLILESASTNQTSMYLCASGRRGSYYEQYFGPGTRLTVT.

V and J are TRBV5-1 and TRBJ2-3; TCRdb gives TRBD1 as the D gene, but with no DNA this cannot be confirmed. Germline values: CDR1 SGHRS, CDR2 YFSETQ. This CDR3 has 15 residues. CDR3 amino acids: CASTPRDRITDTQYF.

V gene TRBV7-9 combines with J gene TRBJ2-2; TCRdb gives TRBD1 as the D gene, but with no DNA this cannot be confirmed. CDR3 size: 17 residues. Germline V lookup: CDR1 SEHNR, CDR2 FQNEAQ (reference sequence). CDR3 amino acids: CASSLKGILTTTGELFF.

The chain uses TRBV5-1 and TRBJ2-5; as DNA is missing, the TRBD1 call by TCRdb cannot be tested. CDR3 length equals 17 residues. The V gene's germline CDR1 is SGHRS and CDR2 YFSETQ. This CDR3 reads CASSLRGDLLPGETQYF.

The chain links TRBV4-2 to TRBJ2-5; no DNA is available, so the TRBD2 call from TCRdb remains unchecked. Germline CDR1 LGHNA, CDR2 YNFKEQ. The CDR3 has 16 amino acids. The CDR3 loop reads CASSQGQRGVQETQYF.

The chain couples TRBV27 to TRBJ1-1; no DNA is available, so the TRBD1 call from TCRdb remains unchecked. This CDR3 spans 14 amino acids. Per germline, CDR1 MNHEY and CDR2 SMNVEV (reference sequence). The CDR3 reads CASSFRQGRTEAFF.

The chain joins TRBV2 to TRBJ2-5; there is no DNA to check the TCRdb D call of TRBD1. The CDR3 extends over 14 amino acids. The germline V gene has CDR1 SNHLY and CDR2 FYNNEI. The CDR3: CASSVSGGRETQYF.

The chain uses TRBV29-1 and TRBJ2-3; TCRdb returns TRBD2, unconfirmable since there is no DNA. The CDR3 consists of 14 residues. The germline CDR1 and CDR2 sequences are SQVTM and ANQGSEA. CDR3 protein: CSVAQIPALDTQYF.

V gene TRBV9 combines with J gene TRBJ2-3; TCRdb outputs TRBD2, but without DNA this stays unchecked. In germline, CDR1 is SGDLS, CDR2 YYNGEE. The CDR3 is 18 residues long. This chain's CDR3 is CASSRLAGGRSGPDTQYF.

V is TRBV27 and J is TRBJ2-5; TCRdb's D call of TRBD1 is untestable without DNA. The V gene's germline CDR1 is MNHEY and CDR2 SMNVEV (reference sequence). The CDR3 is 15 amino acids. Here the CDR3 reads CASSLSRQGGETQYF.

The chain uses TRBV4-2 and TRBJ2-4; TCRdb's D call of TRBD2 is untestable without DNA. Germline CDR1 and CDR2: LGHNA and YNFKEQ. The CDR3 is 17 residues long. CDR3 protein: CASSQDRGGGTKNIQYF.

The chain recombines TRBV14 with TRBJ2-2; TCRdb selects TRBD1, and the lack of DNA leaves this call unchecked. CDR3 length equals 14 residues. Germline loops: CDR1 SGHDN, CDR2 FVKESK. CDR3 loop: CASSRYRVPGELFF. The full variable domain, its missing parts supplied by reference TRBV14 and TRBJ2-2, is EAGVTQFPSHSVIEKGQTVTLRCDPISGHDNLYWYRRVMGKEIKFLLHFVKESKQDESGMPNNRFLAERTGGTYSTLKVQPAELEDSGVYFCASSRYRVPGELFFGEGSRLTVL.

V gene TRBV27 combines with J gene TRBJ1-2. The CDR3 extends over 15 amino acids. CDR1 MNHEY and CDR2 SMNVEV come from the germline V gene (reference sequence). The CDR3 sequence: CASSPNSRPNYGYTF.

CDR3 sequence: CASSQGRQVYNEQFF. This chain joins TRBV14 and TRBJ2-1; TCRdb's D gene call, TRBD1, goes unchecked for lack of DNA. Germline V CDR1 and CDR2: SGHDN, FVKESK. The CDR3 is 15 residues long.

The chain couples TRBV3-1 to TRBJ2-7. There are 13 residues in the CDR3. Germline loops: CDR1 LGHDT, CDR2 YNNKEL (reference sequence). The CDR3 loop is CASRALGSYEQYF.

J is TRBJ1-4 and V is TRBV11-2; TCRdb indicates TRBD1, and absent DNA this call remains unverified. This CDR3 has 15 residues. Germline CDR1 SGHAT, CDR2 FQNNGV. This CDR3 reads CASSLQKGGVEKLFF.

The chain combines TRBV20-1 with TRBJ1-2. The CDR3 extends over 12 amino acids. CDR1 DFQATT and CDR2 SNEGSKA come from the germline V gene (reference sequence). The CDR3 protein is CSAPKFNYGYTF.

The chain carries TRBV28 and TRBJ2-7; TCRdb reports TRBD1, a call that lacks DNA to check it against. Germline V lookup: CDR1 MDHEN, CDR2 SYDVKM. The CDR3 is made up of 15 amino acids. This chain's CDR3 is CASSLSMQGSYEQYF.

V usage is TRBV4-1 and J usage is TRBJ2-2; TCRdb designates TRBD1, a call that cannot be tested without DNA. There are 16 residues in the CDR3. Germline values: CDR1 MGHRA, CDR2 YSYEKL. The CDR3 spells CASSSSHGGYTGELFF.

V usage is TRBV20-1 and J usage is TRBJ2-1; TCRdb returns TRBD1, unconfirmable since there is no DNA. The CDR3 contains 16 residues. Looked up from germline, CDR1 is DFQATT and CDR2 is SNEGSKA (reference sequence). The CDR3 is CSARGWPGQGDDEQFF.